This TCR beta chain appears in the sequencing data of a study of neurological immune-mediated disorders. The study, taken as a whole, reports: Among 34 multiple sclerosis patients, 18 had repertoires that phylogenetic grouping placed in one related-CDR3 cluster, a possible signature.

Looked up from germline, CDR1 is ENHRY and CDR2 is SYGVKD. This CDR3 has 15 residues. The ends lost 6 bases at V and 0 bases at J; junction bases unmatched: 5. The cDNA came from 5'RACE, which used 10-nucleotide random UMIs. One entry per CDR3 protein results from TCRdb running MiXCR on the 5' RACE reads. The sample lists 87,000 or so distinct CDR3 sequences, 3.5% to 4% seen once, with around 6% in the top ten. This clonotype appeared many times. Antigen: not known. The sequence was obtained from a woman aged 18-29 years with multiple sclerosis. The chain employs TRBV10-3 and TRBJ2-3, with 8 bases that match TRBD1. Sequenced input: PBMCs. CDR3 sequence reads: CAIRQGALSTDTQYF. CDR3 nucleotides: TGTGCCATCAGGCAGGGGGCTCTGAGCACAGATACGCAGTATTTT.